These 20 T cell receptor beta chains came from one sample sequenced in a study of vaccination and CD4 T cells after COVID-19. Treatment defined: approximately nine-day PBMC culture with coronavirus spike peptide pools or control peptides (ViraFEST assay). No antigen has been identified for these receptors. The assay that was used to sequence DNA from cultured CD4+ T cells was the Oncomine TCR Beta short-read assay. In TCRdb, the PCR reads were re-called with MiXCR into one record per CDR3 protein. The sample shows roughly 12,000 distinct CDR3 sequences, approximately 50% of them seen only once. The sample consisted of CD4+ T cells from blood, cultured in vitro. Receptors were obtained from a human donor who had recovered from COVID-19.

The chain carries TRBV5-1 and TRBJ2-3, with 13 bases identical to TRBD2. The CDR3 runs 16 residues. Trimming took 4 bases from V and 2 from J; bases not matched to a gene: 4. The V gene's germline CDR1 is SGHRS and CDR2 YFSETQ. CDR3 sequence reads: CASSQGTSGITDTQYF. The CDR3 region has the DNA TGCGCCAGCAGCCAAGGGACTAGCGGGATCACAGATACGCAGTATTTT. The full variable domain, completed using reference TRBV5-1 and TRBJ2-3, is KAGVTQTPRYLIKTRGQQVTLSCSPISGHRSVSWYQQTPGQGLQFLFEYFSETQRNKGNFPGRFSGRQFSNSRSEMNVSTLELGDSALYLCASSQGTSGITDTQYFGPGTRLTVL.

V usage is TRBV2 and J usage is TRBJ2-5; no clear D gene. The germline V gene has CDR1 SNHLY and CDR2 FYNNEI. Trimming shortened V by 4 bases and J by 0 bases, and 12 bases separated the two germline ends. The CDR3 extends over 15 amino acids. CDR3 DNA: TGTGCCAGCAGTGTTGAAGGCCCGTACCAAGAGACCCAGTACTTC. As protein: CASSVEGPYQETQYF. Drawing the rest from reference TRBV2 and TRBJ2-5, the complete variable domain is EPEVTQTPSHQVTQMGQEVILRCVPISNHLYFYWYRQILGQKVEFLVSFYNNEISEKSEIFDDQFSVERPDGSNFTLKIRSTKLEDSAMYFCASSVEGPYQETQYFGPGTRLLVL.

The chain combines TRBV7-2 with TRBJ2-3; maybe TRBD2 (6 bases). The CDR3 contains 15 residues. V gave up 5 bases and J gave up 0 bases, with 12 bases separating them. Germline V gene data show CDR1 as SGHTA and CDR2 as FQGNSA. CDR3 bases: TGTGCCAGCAGCACCGGGACTCAAAGCACAGATACGCAGTATTTT. It specifies CASSTGTQSTDTQYF.

The V and J genes are TRBV15 and TRBJ2-3; 11 bases match TRBD1. The CDR3 consists of 16 residues. The trim removed 0 bases at V and 5 bases at J, leaving 4 bases unmatched. Germline V gene data show CDR1 as LNHNV and CDR2 as YYDKDF (reference sequence). The CDR3 nucleotides read TGTGCCACCAGCAGAGACCCGGGACAGGGGGGAGATACGCAGTATTTT. It yields the protein CATSRDPGQGGDTQYF.

V and J are TRBV15 and TRBJ2-1; TRBD1 matches at 9 bases. Losses at the gene ends were 4 bases for V and 9 bases for J; bases not matched to a gene: 7. The V gene's germline CDR1 is LNHNV and CDR2 YYDKDF (reference sequence). The CDR3 has 14 amino acids. The CDR3 bases are TGTGCCACCAGCATTGTACAGGGGGCGGGTGAGCAGTTCTTC. Translating gives CATSIVQGAGEQFF.

The sample holds one count of this clonotype. The CDR3 DNA sequence: TGTGCCAGCAGCTTCGACAGGGGCGAGCAGTACTTC. Translating it yields CASSFDRGEQYF. This chain links TRBV11-2 with TRBJ2-7, with 8 nucleotides matching TRBD1. CDR1 is SGHAT, CDR2 FQNNGV, per germline. This CDR3 contains 12 residues. Trimming removed 3 bases from V and 6 bases from J; junction bases left unmatched: 1.

This clonotype was found a few times. The rearrangement links TRBV2 to TRBJ1-5; 8 nucleotides line up with TRBD1. The trim removed 5 bases at V and 4 bases at J, leaving 4 bases unmatched. This CDR3 region has 14 residues. The V gene's germline CDR1 is SNHLY and CDR2 FYNNEI. The CDR3 protein is CASSSDRGNQPQHF. CDR3 sequence (DNA): TGTGCCAGCAGTTCCGACAGGGGTAATCAGCCCCAGCATTTT.

This clonotype was seen only a few times. V is TRBV6-1 and J is TRBJ1-5, with 7 bases fitting TRBD1. The CDR3 is made up of 14 amino acids. Germline values: CDR1 MNHNS, CDR2 SASEGT. After removal of 5 bases from V and 7 bases from J, the junction contained 8 bases not matched to a gene. This chain's CDR3 is CASSPTTGNQPQHF. CDR3 nucleotides: TGTGCCAGCAGTCCTACGACAGGGAACCAGCCCCAGCATTTT.

V gene TRBV30 combines with J gene TRBJ1-2, with D unclear. This CDR3 comprises 13 residues. The germline V and J ends were trimmed by 3 bases and 5 bases, with 13 bases remaining between them. Germline V gene sequence: CDR1 GTSNPN, CDR2 SVGIG (reference sequence). CDR3 sequence: CAWRGTATYGYTF. The CDR3 coding sequence is TGTGCCTGGAGGGGTACCGCTACTTATGGCTACACCTTC. The full variable domain, rest sourced from reference TRBV30 and TRBJ1-2, is SQTIHQWPATLVQPVGSPLSLECTVEGTSNPNLYWYRQAAGRGLQLLFYSVGIGQISSEVPQNLSASRPQDRQFILSSKKLLLSDSGFYLCAWRGTATYGYTFGSGTRLTVV.

The V gene is TRBV20-1, the J gene TRBJ2-1; 10 bases align to TRBD2. Germline assignment: CDR1 DFQATT and CDR2 SNEGSKA (reference sequence). V shed 5 bases, J shed 7 bases, and the junction held 8 bases outside the gene matches. The CDR3 runs to 14 residues. The CDR3 is CSASSGRASNEQFF. The CDR3 nucleotides are TGCAGTGCTTCCAGCGGGAGGGCTAGTAATGAGCAGTTCTTC.

This clonotype was found a few times. The V gene is TRBV21-1, the J gene TRBJ1-5; the table's D call of TRBD1 was not tested on the DNA. TRBV21-1 represents a pseudogene. CDR3 length equals 17 residues. CDR3 in DNA: TGTGCCAGCAGCGTGCGGGACAGCAATTATAGCAATCAGCCCCAGCATTTT. It encodes CASSVRDSNYSNQPQHF.

This chain joins TRBV28 and TRBJ1-2; TRBD1 aligns across 10 bases. Germline CDR1 and CDR2: MDHEN and SYDVKM. V shed 6 bases, J shed 4 bases, and the junction held 11 bases outside the gene matches. There are 16 residues in the CDR3. CDR3 sequence reads: CASRDSGTGALYGYTF. The CDR3 coding sequence is TGTGCCAGCAGAGACTCCGGGACAGGGGCGCTCTATGGCTACACCTTC.

The chain has TRBV7-2 and TRBJ2-7; maybe TRBD2 (6 bases). V was pared by 5 bases and J by 3 bases, with 14 bases between. Looked up from germline, CDR1 is SGHTA and CDR2 is FQGNSA. The CDR3 runs to 14 residues. Here the CDR3 DNA reads TGTGCCAGCAGCCGAAGGAGGGGATACTACGAGCAGTACTTC. It translates to CASSRRRGYYEQYF.

This chain uses TRBV19 with TRBJ2-2; tentatively, D is TRBD1 (6 bases). The CDR3 covers 15 residues. V lost 3 bases to trimming and J lost 6 bases, with 14 bases between them. In germline, CDR1 is LNHDA, CDR2 SQIVND (reference sequence). CDR3 protein: CASSMARGAPGELFF. Here the CDR3 DNA reads TGTGCCAGTAGTATGGCCAGGGGAGCACCCGGGGAGCTGTTTTTT.

This clonotype was counted between two and nine times. The rearrangement uses TRBV7-3 and TRBJ2-3, with D maybe TRBD2 (5 bases). The V end was cut by 1 base, the J end by 10 bases, with 12 bases between. Germline values: CDR1 SGHTA, CDR2 FQGTGA. The CDR3 has 13 amino acids. The CDR3 protein is CASSLSVGEAQYF. CDR3 DNA sequence: TGTGCCAGCAGCTTAAGTGTCGGGGAAGCGCAGTATTTT. Using reference TRBV7-3 and TRBJ2-3 for the parts outside the CDR3, the full variable domain is GAGVSQTPSNKVTEKGKYVELRCDPISGHTALYWYRQSLGQGPEFLIYFQGTGAADDSGLPNDRFFAVRPEGSVSTLKIQRTERGDSAVYLCASSLSVGEAQYFGPGTRLTVL.

The V and J genes are TRBV15 and TRBJ2-7; 7 bases are shared with TRBD2. Germline assignment: CDR1 LNHNV and CDR2 YYDKDF (reference sequence). The CDR3 covers 15 residues. The trim removed 2 bases at V and 4 bases at J, leaving 8 bases unmatched. The CDR3 coding sequence is TGTGCCACCAGCAGATCAATAGCGGGCTGGTACGAGCAGTACTTC. Protein sequence: CATSRSIAGWYEQYF.

The chain joins TRBV20-1 to TRBJ2-3; 12 nucleotides align to TRBD2. The length of the CDR3 is 17 residues. Germline lookup yields CDR1 DFQATT and CDR2 SNEGSKA (reference sequence). V shed 1 base and J 5 bases; nucleotides not matched to a gene: 10. This chain's CDR3 is CSARVKRLAGVVDTQYF. Here the CDR3 DNA reads TGCAGTGCTAGAGTCAAACGACTAGCGGGAGTGGTAGATACGCAGTATTTT.

This rearrangement joins TRBV19 to TRBJ1-2; 8 bases fit TRBD1. The CDR3 consists of 15 residues. CDR1 is LNHDA, CDR2 SQIVND, per germline (reference sequence). The V segment lost 3 bases and the J segment 4 bases; nucleotides outside the gene matches: 7. The CDR3, as DNA: TGTGCCAGTAGTATTGGACAGGGTGGGATCTATGGCTACACCTTC. This translates into CASSIGQGGIYGYTF.

The genes are TRBV28 and TRBJ2-7; 12 positions match TRBD1. Germline V CDR1 and CDR2: MDHEN, SYDVKM. V gave up 1 base and J gave up 7 bases; unmatched junction bases: 5. This CDR3 has 15 residues. CDR3 bases: TGTGCCAGCAGTTTATCGGGACAGGGGGCTGAAGAGCAGTACTTC. As protein: CASSLSGQGAEEQYF.

The chain uses TRBV27 and TRBJ2-1; D gene ambiguous. Germline CDR1 and CDR2: MNHEY and SMNVEV (reference sequence). There are 14 residues in the CDR3. Trimming took off 6 bases at V and 0 bases at J, with 9 bases between the two ends. CDR3 in DNA: TGTGCCAGCAGGGACGGCAGCTCCTACAATGAGCAGTTCTTC. Residues: CASRDGSSYNEQFF.